Listed below are T cell receptor beta chains from one sample, sequenced in a study of OX40 agonist ivuxolimab in advanced cancers. Some clones are missing from TCRdb's copy, which holds only in-frame ones; the method was immunoSEQ multiplex PCR. Here the sample spans about 58,000 clones, less than 85% being singletons. This sample comprised CD4+ or CD8+ T cells sorted from blood, obtained in a trial of the OX40 agonist ivuxolimab. The receptors originated from an adult with an advanced solid tumor such as melanoma, head and neck, liver or kidney cancer. Each CDR3 is given with its conserved first and last residue. A D gene is named only where the DNA matches it firmly. A clone size is listed for some rows: how often the clone was seen (once, few, many), or a class if it is expanded.

d_gene	j_gene	abundance	v_gene	CDR3nt	CDR3aa
TRBD1	TRBJ2-7	.	TRBV19	TGTGCCAGTAGTGCGCGCGCCTCCCGGACAGGGGACGAGCAGTACTTC	CASSARASRTGDEQYF
.	TRBJ1-5	.	TRBV10-2	TGCGCCAGCAGGGGGGGGGCGCTTGTTCAGCCCCAGCATTTT	CASRGGALVQPQHF
TRBD1	TRBJ2-7	.	TRBV28	TGTGCCAGCAGTTTTGCGGGACAGGTAACCTCGCAGTACTTC	CASSFAGQVTSQYF
.	TRBJ1-5	.	TRBV6-4	TGTGCCAGCAGTGAACAGGACGGTCAGCCCCAGCATTTT	CASSEQDGQPQHF
.	TRBJ2-1	.	TRBV27	TGTGCCAGCAGTTTAGGCCCCCCCGGGCAGTTCTTC	CASSLGPPGQFF
.	TRBJ1-1	.	TRBV5-1	TGCGCCAGCAGCTTGGACAGGGTGAACACTGAAGCTTTCTTT	CASSLDRVNTEAFF
.	TRBJ1-6	.	TRBV28	TGTGCCAGCAGTTTAGTGGGGGGCGGTGGGGTTGATTCACCCCTCCACTTT	CASSLVGGGGVDSPLHF
.	TRBJ2-3	few	TRBV2	TGTGCCAGCAGTGCCGGGCCAGCAGGGGCAGATACGCAGTATTTT	CASSAGPAGADTQYF
TRBD1	TRBJ1-1	.	TRBV30	TGTGCCTGGAGTCCACTGGGACAGGCGAACACTGAAGCTTTCTTT	CAWSPLGQANTEAFF
TRBD1	TRBJ2-7	.	TRBV18	TGTGCCAGCTCACCGACTGGGGACAGGGGCTACGAGCAGTACTTC	CASSPTGDRGYEQYF
.	TRBJ1-1	few	TRBV7-9	TGTGCCAGCAGCTTACGTACAGGGACTGAAGCTTTCTTT	CASSLRTGTEAFF
TRBD2	TRBJ2-1	.	TRBV7-9	TGTGCCAGCAGCTTAAGCGGGGGCCATGCGTTCTTC	CASSLSGGHAFF
.	TRBJ2-1	.	TRBV21-1	TGTGCCAGCAGCAAGGCGAGGTTTGACAATGAGCAGTTCTTC	CASSKARFDNEQFF
.	TRBJ2-1	.	TRBV5-8	TGTGCCAGCAGCACTCGTCGGTCGAACTTCTATAATGAGCAGTTCTTC	CASSTRRSNFYNEQFF
.	TRBJ1-6	.	TRBV4-2	TGTGCCAGCAGCCCCACCCGGGACAAATATAATTCACCCCTCCACTTT	CASSPTRDKYNSPLHF
.	TRBJ1-1	.	TRBV11-1	TGTGCCAGCAGCTTGTATTGGAACACTGAAGCTTTCTTT	CASSLYWNTEAFF
.	TRBJ1-5	.	TRBV28	TGTGCCAGCAGCCAGGACTGGGGGGGGGCTTCGCGGCAGCCCCAGCATTTT	CASSQDWGGASRQPQHF